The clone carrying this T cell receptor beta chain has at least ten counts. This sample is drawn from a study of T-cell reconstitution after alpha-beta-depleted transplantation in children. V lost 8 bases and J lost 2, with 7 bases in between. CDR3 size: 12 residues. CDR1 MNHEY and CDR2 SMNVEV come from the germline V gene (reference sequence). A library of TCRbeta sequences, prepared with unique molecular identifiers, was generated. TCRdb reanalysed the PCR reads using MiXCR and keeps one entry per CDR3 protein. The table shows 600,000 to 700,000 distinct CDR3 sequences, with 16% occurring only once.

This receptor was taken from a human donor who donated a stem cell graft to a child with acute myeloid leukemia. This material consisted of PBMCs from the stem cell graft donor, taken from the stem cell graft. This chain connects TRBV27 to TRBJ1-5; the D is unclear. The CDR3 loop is CASAQGNQPQHF. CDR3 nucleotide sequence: TGTGCCAGCGCTCAGGGCAATCAGCCCCAGCATTTT.